The 27 T cell receptor beta chains below were found in one sample sequenced in a study of blood T cell repertoires in COVID-19. Sequencing was performed with immunoSEQ multiplex PCR; in TCRdb, only in-frame clones are kept and a portion is missing. The sample includes under 400,000 clones, approximately 89% of them seen just once. Source material: peripheral blood. Receptor source: a woman aged 55-70 years with COVID-19, enrolled during active disease.

This clone was picked up one time. This rearrangement joins TRBV20-1 to TRBJ1-1, with D maybe TRBD1 (5 bases). V was pared by 3 bases and J by 7 bases, with 18 bases between. The V gene's germline CDR1 is DFQATT and CDR2 SNEGSKA (reference sequence). The CDR3 covers 14 residues. This CDR3 reads CSASHPQGRGEAFF. CDR3 DNA: TGCAGTGCTAGTCACCCCCAGGGAAGAGGTGAAGCTTTCTTT.

The chain carries TRBV18 and TRBJ1-4; D is undetermined. Per the germline V gene, CDR1 is KGHSH and CDR2 is LQKENI. V was cut by 2 bases and J by 8 bases, with 9 bases left in between. The CDR3 has 13 residues. The CDR3 region is CASSPIGREKLFF. CDR3 nucleotides: TGTGCCAGCTCACCAATAGGGAGGGAAAAACTGTTTTTT.

The V gene is TRBV5-1, the J gene TRBJ1-6, with TRBD1 matching 7 bases. Germline CDR1 and CDR2: SGHRS and YFSETQ. The junction had 6 bases not matched to a gene; V was cut back by 7 bases and J by 8 bases. This CDR3 has 13 residues. CDR3 residues: CASGDSLYSPLHF. CDR3 DNA sequence: TGCGCCAGCGGGGACAGCCTATATTCACCCCTCCACTTT.

The chain recombines TRBV7-3 with TRBJ2-5, with 7 bases fitting TRBD2. This CDR3 spans 15 amino acids. The J segment lost 5 bases and the V segment lost 5 bases, leaving 11 bases of the junction unmatched. Germline assignment: CDR1 SGHTA and CDR2 FQGTGA. The CDR3 sequence is CASSTTPTSQETQYF. The CDR3 DNA reads as TGTGCCAGCAGCACCACCCCGACTAGCCAGGAGACCCAGTACTTC.

This chain links TRBV11-3 with TRBJ2-3, with D possibly TRBD1 on 6 matching bases. The germline gives CDR1 SGHNT, CDR2 YENEEA. The germline V and J ends were trimmed by 5 bases and 4 bases, with 7 bases remaining between them. This CDR3 has 12 amino acids. CDR3 amino acids: CASSAGADTQYF. CDR3 bases: TGTGCCAGCAGCGCAGGGGCAGATACGCAGTATTTT.

The gene calls are TRBV7-9 and TRBJ2-3, with TRBD2 identical over 9 bases. Per the germline V gene, CDR1 is SEHNR and CDR2 is FQNEAQ (reference sequence). V was pared by 1 base and J by 2 bases, with 7 bases of the junction left unmatched. The CDR3 is made up of 17 amino acids. The CDR3 spells CASSLVVAGASTDTQYF. The CDR3 DNA follows: TGTGCCAGCAGCTTAGTAGTAGCGGGGGCCTCCACAGATACGCAGTATTTT.

The chain couples TRBV28 to TRBJ1-4; D remains unclear. The germline gives CDR1 MDHEN, CDR2 SYDVKM. The CDR3 runs 14 residues. V lost 5 bases, J lost 11 bases, and 18 bases lay in between. CDR3 residues: CASSDFVSTGKLFF. For the CDR3, the DNA is TGTGCCAGCAGTGATTTTGTTTCAACGGGGAAACTGTTTTTT.

V usage is TRBV7-8 and J usage is TRBJ1-2; 8 positions match TRBD1. CDR3 size: 15 residues. CDR1 is SGHVS and CDR2 is FQNEAQ in the germline V gene. V shed 5 bases, J shed 4 bases, and the junction held 9 bases outside the gene matches. The CDR3 DNA reads as TGTGCCAGCAGCCCAGAAGGGGGACAGGTCTATGGCTACACCTTC. This codes for CASSPEGGQVYGYTF.

V and J are TRBV15 and TRBJ1-6, with D hard to call. The V end was cut by 0 bases, the J end by 8 bases, with 14 bases between. This CDR3 spans 16 amino acids. Germline V CDR1 and CDR2: LNHNV, YYDKDF (reference sequence). The CDR3 nucleotides are TGTGCCACCAGCAGAGACGGGCGAGGGAGTGATTCACCCCTCCACTTT. Translated, it gives CATSRDGRGSDSPLHF.

This chain links TRBV3-1 (or the pseudogene TRBV3-2) with TRBJ1-3, with D uncertain. V lost 4 bases and J 6 bases, leaving 10 bases between the germline ends. Germline lookup yields CDR1 LGHDT and CDR2 YNNKEL (reference sequence). This CDR3 spans 13 amino acids. As DNA, the CDR3 is TGTGCCAGCAGCCTAAATTTAATAAACACCATATATTTT. This translates into CASSLNLINTIYF.

The J gene is TRBJ1-4, the V gene TRBV7-9; 7 nucleotides line up with TRBD1. This CDR3 contains 18 residues. Germline assignment: CDR1 SEHNR and CDR2 FQNEAQ (reference sequence). With 4 bases clipped from V and 6 bases from J, the junction kept 17 bases outside the gene matches. The CDR3 loop is CASSSRSQNRGGDEKLFF. In nucleotides, the CDR3 is TGTGCCAGCAGCTCCCGTTCGCAGAACAGGGGCGGGGATGAAAAACTGTTTTTT.

CDR3 residues: CASSEGQDYNEQFF. The CDR3, as DNA: TGTGCCAGTAGTGAAGGACAGGACTACAATGAGCAGTTCTTC. This chain connects TRBV19 to TRBJ2-1, with 7 bases identical to TRBD1. CDR1 LNHDA and CDR2 SQIVND come from the germline V gene (reference sequence). The CDR3 runs to 14 residues. Trimming at V came to 5 bases and at J to 3 bases, leaving 4 bases not matched to a gene.

The chain is built from TRBV19 and TRBJ1-1, with 9 bases matching TRBD1. Germline V gene data show CDR1 as LNHDA and CDR2 as SQIVND (reference sequence). J gave up 0 bases and V 6 bases, and 5 bases lay outside the gene matches. This CDR3 comprises 15 residues. This CDR3 is CASRSDRGMNTEAFF. The CDR3 DNA is TGTGCCAGTAGGTCAGACAGGGGGATGAACACTGAAGCTTTCTTT. The entire variable domain, with the rest obtained from reference TRBV19 and TRBJ1-1, is as follows: DGGITQSPKYLFRKEGQNVTLSCEQNLNHDAMYWYRQDPGQGLRLIYYSQIVNDFQKGDIAEGYSVSREKKESFPLTVTSAQKNPTAFYLCASRSDRGMNTEAFFGQGTRLTVV.

The chain has TRBV2 and TRBJ1-2; no clear D gene. Trimming took off 6 bases at V and 8 bases at J, with 22 bases between the two ends. This CDR3 spans 15 amino acids. Germline assignment: CDR1 SNHLY and CDR2 FYNNEI. The CDR3 is CASRAAGVAVWGYTF. The DNA of the CDR3 is TGTGCCAGCAGGGCCGCGGGAGTGGCTGTGTGGGGCTACACCTTC.

This clone occurred a few times. The gene calls are TRBV5-1 and TRBJ1-6; 8 bases map to TRBD1. Germline V CDR1 and CDR2: SGHRS, YFSETQ. This CDR3 comprises 13 residues. The ends lost 7 bases at V and 5 bases at J; junction bases unmatched: 2. CDR3 region: CASGGQDNSPLHF. DNA of the CDR3: TGCGCCAGCGGGGGACAGGATAATTCACCCCTCCACTTT.

With regard to this clone: Distinct nucleotide sequences in the sample also encode this CDR3. V gene TRBV28 combines with J gene TRBJ1-6, with a tentative D call TRBD1 (6 bases). CDR1 is MDHEN and CDR2 is SYDVKM in the germline V gene. The CDR3 runs to 17 residues. The V end lost 5 bases, the J end lost 1 base, and 15 bases lay between the germline ends. CDR3 sequence reads: CASSPGGGSSYNSPLHF. CDR3 DNA: TGTGCCAGCAGTCCCGGGGGGGGCTCATCCTATAATTCACCCCTCCACTTT.

V is TRBV9 and J is TRBJ1-2, with 11 positions matching TRBD1. CDR1 and CDR2 (germline): SGDLS, YYNGEE. This CDR3 has 14 amino acids. The V and J ends lost 0 bases and 6 bases, in that order; junction bases with no gene match: 1. The CDR3 region is CASSVEDRGHGYTF. CDR3 nucleotides: TGTGCCAGCAGCGTAGAGGACAGGGGGCATGGCTACACCTTC.

The V gene is TRBV4-1, the J gene TRBJ2-1; maybe TRBD2 (6 bases). Trimming shortened V by 3 bases and J by 3 bases, and 12 bases separated the two germline ends. Looked up from germline, CDR1 is MGHRA and CDR2 is YSYEKL. The CDR3 length is 15 residues. CDR3 bases: TGCGCCAGCAGCCAGAGGGAGGCCTTCTACAATGAGCAGTTCTTC. It is translated as CASSQREAFYNEQFF.

This clone was seen only once. J is TRBJ2-7 and V is TRBV19, with TRBD1 as a possible D gene (6 bases). This CDR3 comprises 13 residues. Germline lookup yields CDR1 LNHDA and CDR2 SQIVND (reference sequence). V was pared by 5 bases and J by 7 bases, with 15 bases between. The CDR3 reads CASSWGPPGEQYF. The CDR3 DNA is TGTGCCAGTAGTTGGGGGCCTCCTGGGGAGCAGTACTTC.

This chain joins TRBV7-9 and TRBJ2-5, with D perhaps TRBD1 (5 bases). The germline V gene has CDR1 SEHNR and CDR2 FQNEAQ (reference sequence). The germline V and J ends were trimmed by 5 bases and 4 bases, with 17 bases remaining between them. The length of the CDR3 is 15 residues. DNA of the CDR3: TGTGCCAGCAGCCCTACCCAGGGAATACTAGAGACCCAGTACTTC. Its protein is CASSPTQGILETQYF.

This chain joins TRBV10-1 and TRBJ1-3; D gene uncertain. CDR1 WNHNN and CDR2 SYGVQD come from the germline V gene (reference sequence). The V gene lost 3 bases and the J gene lost 3 bases, with 27 bases spanning the gap. The CDR3 runs to 20 residues. This CDR3 is CASSDLPTPLYLPLGNTIYF. CDR3 DNA sequence: TGCGCCAGCAGTGACCTCCCGACACCTCTTTACCTCCCTCTTGGAAACACCATATATTTT.

V and J are TRBV5-6 and TRBJ1-2, with TRBD1 identical over 8 bases. The CDR3 extends over 15 amino acids. Germline CDR1 and CDR2: SGHDT and YYEEEE. V gave up 4 bases and J gave up 3 bases; unmatched junction bases: 8. CDR3 region: CASSATGVEDYGYTF. The CDR3 DNA is TGTGCCAGCAGCGCGACAGGGGTAGAAGACTATGGCTACACCTTC.

The genes are TRBV7-9 and TRBJ1-4; TRBD1 aligns across 10 bases. The CDR3 contains 16 residues. The germline V gene has CDR1 SEHNR and CDR2 FQNEAQ (reference sequence). With V trimmed by 0 bases and J by 6 bases, 4 bases remained unmatched. CDR3 loop: CASSLATGTGDEKLFF. DNA of the CDR3: TGTGCCAGCAGCTTAGCCACCGGGACAGGGGATGAAAAACTGTTTTTT.

The V and J genes are TRBV3-1 (or the pseudogene TRBV3-2) and TRBJ1-5; tentative D call: TRBD1 (5 bases). Germline CDR1 and CDR2: LGHDT and YNNKEL (reference sequence). The CDR3 contains 15 residues. V was trimmed by 2 bases and J by 6 bases, leaving 14 bases between them. The CDR3 loop reads CASSQHAGSPQPQHF. The CDR3 nucleotides read TGTGCCAGCAGCCAACATGCAGGGTCACCTCAGCCCCAGCATTTT.

This rearrangement joins TRBV7-2 to TRBJ1-3; 7 bases align to TRBD1. J was trimmed by 4 bases and V by 4 bases; bases with no gene match: 16. This CDR3 has 18 residues. Germline CDR1 SGHTA, CDR2 FQGNSA. CDR3 residues: CASSYQRVGRDSGNTIYF. CDR3 DNA: TGTGCCAGCAGCTACCAAAGGGTCGGCAGGGACAGCGGAAACACCATATATTTT.

V is TRBV3-1 (or the pseudogene TRBV3-2) and J is TRBJ1-2; D is unclear. V lost 4 bases and J lost 2, with 17 bases in between. This CDR3 is 16 amino acids long. Germline CDR1 reads LGHDT; CDR2 reads YNNKEL (reference sequence). This chain's CDR3 is CASSPRGSSTNYGYTF. Written as DNA, the CDR3 is TGTGCCAGCAGCCCAAGAGGATCTTCTACGAACTATGGCTACACCTTC.

The V and J genes are TRBV5-1 and TRBJ2-7; 9 bases fit TRBD1. V was clipped by 4 bases and J by 2 bases; unmatched bases: 7. Germline V gene data show CDR1 as SGHRS and CDR2 as YFSETQ. This CDR3 comprises 15 residues. CDR3 region: CASSRGTGSAYEQYF. The DNA for the CDR3 is TGCGCCAGCAGCCGCGGGACAGGGAGCGCCTACGAGCAGTACTTC.